The 23 T cell receptor beta chains below were found in one sample sequenced in a study. TCRdb reanalysed the reads using MiXCR and keeps one entry per CDR3 protein. The profile shows 3,500 to 5,500 distinct CDR3 sequences, more than 8% of them singletons. The sample consisted of CD4+ T cells from peripheral blood. The receptors derive from a human donor with rheumatoid arthritis.

This clonotype is deemed medium-sized. The V call is TRBV7-2, the J call TRBJ1-1; D ambiguous. Trimming removed 4 bases from V and 6 bases from J, with 15 bases in between. This CDR3 is 14 amino acids long. The germline V gene encodes CDR1 SGHTA and CDR2 FQGNSA. Here the CDR3 reads CASSSSSTFPEAFF. CDR3 DNA: TGTGCCAGCAGCTCCTCCTCCACATTCCCTGAAGCTTTCTTT.

This clonotype was seen more than once but under ten times. V gene TRBV19 combines with J gene TRBJ2-7; 9 bases align to TRBD1. The V gene's germline CDR1 is LNHDA and CDR2 SQIVND (reference sequence). With 6 bases clipped from V and 9 bases from J, the junction kept 21 bases outside the gene matches. The CDR3 runs to 17 residues. As DNA, the CDR3 is TGTGCCAGTAGGGAGCACTACAGGGGGCGAATAGTCCACGGGCAGTACTTC. Residues: CASREHYRGRIVHGQYF.

This clonotype is labeled medium-sized. The gene calls are TRBV9 and TRBJ2-3; TRBD2 matches at 9 bases. CDR3 length equals 16 residues. The ends lost 0 bases at V and 4 bases at J; junction bases unmatched: 6. The germline CDR1 and CDR2 sequences are SGDLS and YYNGEE. CDR3 sequence: CASSVDSGSRADTQYF. The CDR3 bases are TGTGCCAGCAGCGTAGATAGCGGGAGTAGAGCAGATACGCAGTATTTT.

The chain recombines TRBV5-1 with TRBJ2-7; unclear D gene. The CDR3 spans 12 residues. Germline loops: CDR1 SGHRS, CDR2 YFSETQ. Trimming cost V 2 bases and J 3 bases, with 6 bases left between them. In DNA, the CDR3 is TGCGCCAGCAGCTTAGGGAACTACGAGCAGTACTTC. It encodes CASSLGNYEQYF.

This clonotype is medium-sized (0.01 to 0.1%) in the sample. The DNA for the CDR3 is TGTGCCAGCAGCCAGGCGGGAAAAAACATTCAGTACTTC. The encoded protein is CASSQAGKNIQYF. This chain connects TRBV3-1 to TRBJ2-4; weak D call: TRBD2 (6 bases). Germline CDR1 reads LGHDT; CDR2 reads YNNKEL (reference sequence). This CDR3 comprises 13 residues. Trimming took 3 bases from V and 4 from J, leaving 7 bases between them.

In its sample, this clonotype is medium-sized (0.01 to 0.1%). The chain employs TRBV20-1 and TRBJ2-3, with TRBD2 matching over 9 bases. CDR3 size: 14 residues. The V gene's germline CDR1 is DFQATT and CDR2 SNEGSKA (reference sequence). The V gene end was trimmed by 0 bases and the J gene end by 4 bases; junction bases not matched to a gene: 2. This CDR3 reads CSAREAGGADTQYF. DNA for the CDR3: TGCAGTGCTAGAGAGGCGGGAGGGGCAGATACGCAGTATTTT.

The table lists this clonotype with many counts. DNA for the CDR3: TGTGCCAGCAGCTTTCCTAGCGGGGGCTCGAATGAGCAGTTCTTC. Translation: CASSFPSGGSNEQFF. This chain links TRBV13 with TRBJ2-1, with 10 bases identical to TRBD2. CDR3 length: 15 amino acids. The V gene end was trimmed by 3 bases and the J gene end by 7 bases; junction bases not matched to a gene: 6. From germline, CDR1 is PRHDT and CDR2 FYEKMQ (reference sequence).

The sample holds many counts of this clonotype. The chain is built from TRBV28 and TRBJ2-4; 12 positions match TRBD2. The CDR3 has 16 residues. V lost 4 bases and J lost 7; bases outside the gene matches: 8. Germline CDR1 is MDHEN and CDR2 is SYDVKM. CDR3 in DNA: TGTGCCAGCAGTTCCCCTAGCGGGAGGGCCGGCAACATTCAGTACTTC. It codes for CASSSPSGRAGNIQYF.

The rearrangement joins TRBV18 to TRBJ2-7; D gene ambiguous. CDR3 size: 13 residues. Trimming removed 0 bases from V and 5 bases from J, with 8 bases in between. In germline, CDR1 is KGHSH, CDR2 LQKENI. In DNA form, the CDR3 reads TGTGCCAGCTCACCACCTTCACCCCACGAGCAGTACTTC. It codes for CASSPPSPHEQYF.

This clonotype has a count of ten or more. This chain joins TRBV7-2 and TRBJ2-7, with D possibly called TRBD1 or TRBD2 (6 bases each). The V gene lost 2 bases and the J gene lost 2 bases, with 25 bases spanning the gap. Per germline, CDR1 SGHTA and CDR2 FQGNSA. The CDR3 runs to 19 residues. The CDR3 loop is CASSLRGRQPPEGAYEQYF. Here the CDR3 DNA reads TGTGCCAGCAGCTTAAGGGGCCGACAGCCTCCGGAGGGGGCCTACGAGCAGTACTTC.

By proportion, this clonotype is medium-sized (0.01 to 0.1%). The chain recombines TRBV6-1 with TRBJ2-3; D is possibly TRBD2 (5 bases). CDR1 and CDR2 (germline): MNHNS, SASEGT. V was pared by 3 bases and J by 6 bases, with 7 bases between. CDR3 length: 12 amino acids. The CDR3 reads CASSDTGDTQYF. The CDR3 DNA is TGTGCCAGCAGTGATACGGGGGATACGCAGTATTTT.

This clonotype is labeled as medium-sized. The chain's CDR3 is CASSGHRGNTEAFF. The CDR3 DNA is TGTGCCAGCAGTGGCCACAGGGGGAACACTGAAGCTTTCTTT. The chain carries TRBV6-1 and TRBJ1-1, with 7 positions matching TRBD1. V trimming: 4 bases; J trimming: 1 base; junction bases outside the gene matches: 3. Germline loops: CDR1 MNHNS, CDR2 SASEGT. CDR3 length: 14 residues.

Details on this clonotype: It may be a read error: a sequence one base away is much more abundant. This chain links TRBV20-1 with TRBJ2-7; 7 bases align to TRBD2. The V gene's germline CDR1 is DFQATT and CDR2 SNEGSKA (reference sequence). This CDR3 is built from 13 residues. V lost 7 bases and J lost 0; bases outside the gene matches: 6. DNA for the CDR3: TGCAGTGGGTTTCGGGAGGCCTCCTACGAGCAGTACTTC. Amino acid sequence: CSGFREASYEQYF.

There are many counts of this clonotype. The rearrangement uses TRBV12-3 or TRBV12-4 and TRBJ1-3; 7 bases fit TRBD1. The CDR3 consists of 14 residues. The V gene end was trimmed by 4 bases and the J gene end by 6 bases; junction bases not matched to a gene: 6. The chain's CDR3 is CASSYRGIENTIYF. In DNA, the CDR3 is TGTGCCAGCAGTTACAGGGGAATTGAAAACACCATATATTTT.

This clonotype was counted many times. The V call is TRBV28, the J call TRBJ2-2; the D is unclear. This CDR3 contains 11 residues. Germline CDR1 and CDR2: MDHEN and SYDVKM. V gave up 5 bases and J gave up 9 bases, with 7 bases separating them. This chain's CDR3 is CASSNSRELFF. CDR3 in DNA: TGTGCCAGCAGTAACTCGCGGGAGCTGTTTTTT.

This clonotype was detected a few times. This rearrangement joins TRBV2 to TRBJ2-3; no firm D call. CDR3 length: 13 amino acids. CDR1 is SNHLY, CDR2 FYNNEI, per germline. The V and J ends lost 6 bases and 6 bases respectively, with 13 bases between them. This CDR3 reads CASRASEKDTQYF. The CDR3 coding sequence is TGTGCCAGCAGGGCAAGCGAGAAGGATACGCAGTATTTT.

The chain carries TRBV28 and TRBJ2-4, with D perhaps TRBD2 (7 bases). The germline V gene has CDR1 MDHEN and CDR2 SYDVKM. The V gene lost 6 bases and the J gene lost 0 bases, with 18 bases spanning the gap. This CDR3 spans 17 amino acids. The CDR3 DNA reads TGTGCCAGCAGCCAAGGGGGGGGAGCGAGAGCCAAAAACATTCAGTACTTC. The encoded protein is CASSQGGGARAKNIQYF.

This clonotype is labeled as medium-sized. This chain connects TRBV28 to TRBJ1-4, with 7 bases identical to TRBD1. The CDR3 extends over 14 amino acids. The germline V gene has CDR1 MDHEN and CDR2 SYDVKM. The trim removed 6 bases at V and 8 bases at J, leaving 9 bases unmatched. This CDR3 reads CASRETGRGEKLFF. CDR3 DNA sequence: TGTGCCAGCAGAGAGACAGGGCGGGGGGAAAAACTGTTTTTT.

In its sample, this clonotype was seen many times. The rearrangement joins TRBV28 to TRBJ2-7; TRBD2 is a possible D gene (7 bases). V shed 6 bases and J shed 4 bases, with 16 bases lying between them. The CDR3 spans 14 residues. Germline CDR1 is MDHEN and CDR2 is SYDVKM. The CDR3 DNA follows: TGTGCCAGCAGCCCGGGGGGCGGATGGTACGAGCAGTACTTC. Translation: CASSPGGGWYEQYF.

This clonotype is deemed medium-sized. The V call is TRBV5-1, the J call TRBJ2-1; 7 bases match TRBD2. Trimming at V came to 0 bases and at J to 8 bases, leaving 11 bases not matched to a gene. The CDR3 loop spans 16 amino acids. Germline V gene lookup returns CDR1 SGHRS and CDR2 YFSETQ. CDR3 DNA sequence: TGCGCCAGCAGCTTGGTCGGACTAGGTACAGGCGATGAGCAGTTCTTC. It yields the protein CASSLVGLGTGDEQFF.

This clonotype is medium-sized in the sample. The genes are TRBV3-1 and TRBJ2-2; perhaps TRBD2 as D (5 bases). Germline V gives CDR1 LGHDT, CDR2 YNNKEL (reference sequence). The CDR3 consists of 14 residues. Trimming shortened V by 0 bases and J by 4 bases, and 6 bases separated the two germline ends. This CDR3 is CASSQEGSTGELFF. The CDR3 coding sequence is TGTGCCAGCAGCCAAGAGGGGAGCACCGGGGAGCTGTTTTTT.

Concerning this clonotype itself: This clone may be a read error of a much larger clone one base away. J is TRBJ2-1 and V is TRBV20-1; D is perhaps TRBD1 or TRBD2 (5 bases each). The CDR3 sequence is 10 residues long. CDR1 DFQATT and CDR2 SNEGSKA come from the germline V gene (reference sequence). V lost 6 bases, J lost 15 bases, and 15 bases lay in between. CDR3 residues: CSAKGRTVFF. CDR3 DNA: TGCAGTGCCAAGGGACGTACGGTGTTCTTC.

This clonotype counts as medium-sized (0.01 to 0.1%). The chain joins TRBV12-3 or TRBV12-4 to TRBJ1-1, with 7 bases that match TRBD1. V shed 6 bases and J 5 bases; nucleotides not matched to a gene: 9. The CDR3 has 14 amino acids. The CDR3 is CASRRGQAQTEAFF. In DNA, the CDR3 is TGTGCCAGCAGACGAGGACAGGCCCAAACTGAAGCTTTCTTT.